This T cell receptor beta chain derives from a study of T-cell memory formation after mild COVID-19. Findings and limits, study-wide: Later expanders leaned CD4+, whereas clones that contracted between day 15 and 85 were balanced CD4/CD8. Clones that contracted clustered mainly in CM and EM if CD4+ and in EMRA if CD8+.

TCRdb reprocessed the 5' RACE reads with MiXCR, giving one entry per CDR3 protein. The table shows 200,000 to 250,000 distinct CDR3 sequences, with around 9.5% occurring only once. Of note for this clonotype: Its target is unknown.

Looked up from germline, CDR1 is DFQATT and CDR2 is SNEGSKA (reference sequence). Germline trimming cut 0 bases from V and 7 bases from J; bases unmatched to any gene: 7. There are 15 residues in the CDR3. The receptor's source is a man aged 18 to 29 who had mild COVID-19 (a few samples of this study predate the infection). Cell type and time point are not known. Sequencing input: PBMCs or a T cell subset sorted from them (not recorded which). The chain combines TRBV20-1 with TRBJ1-4; 8 bases map to TRBD1. The CDR3 DNA follows: TGCAGTGCTAGAGATCCCAAGCAGGGGGCTGAAAAACTGTTTTTT. Its protein product is CSARDPKQGAEKLFF.